The 19 T cell receptor beta chains presented below share a single source sample, sequenced in a study of blood T cell repertoires in COVID-19. The protocol was immunoSEQ multiplex PCR, while the TCRdb copy is restricted to in-frame clones and leaves out a portion. This sample has about 25,000 clones; around 95% occur once, and the top ten carry 4% to 5%. Sequencing was performed on peripheral blood. The receptors originated from a human donor with active COVID-19. The donor label of this sample is uncertain.

The chain joins TRBV19 to TRBJ2-1; TRBD2 matches at 7 bases. From germline, CDR1 is LNHDA and CDR2 SQIVND (reference sequence). After removal of 3 bases from V and 1 base from J, the junction contained 6 bases not matched to a gene. This CDR3 comprises 16 residues. CDR3 region: CASSIIGGGSYNEQFF. CDR3 DNA: TGTGCCAGTAGTATCATTGGGGGGGGTTCCTACAATGAGCAGTTCTTC.

The chain carries TRBV18 and TRBJ2-2, with D maybe TRBD1 (6 bases). The CDR3 covers 15 residues. V gave up 3 bases and J gave up 2 bases, with 10 bases separating them. Germline CDR1 is KGHSH and CDR2 is LQKENI. The CDR3 DNA reads as TGTGCCAGCTCACCCGGGACACGAAACACCGGGGAGCTGTTTTTT. This sequence encodes CASSPGTRNTGELFF.

The chain carries TRBV3-1 (or the pseudogene TRBV3-2) and TRBJ2-4, with TRBD2 matching over 9 bases. The CDR3 consists of 14 residues. Germline values: CDR1 LGHDT, CDR2 YNNKEL (reference sequence). V was clipped by 0 bases and J by 8 bases; unmatched bases: 2. The CDR3 DNA follows: TGTGCCAGCAGCCAAGAACTAGCGGGCCACATTCAGTACTTC. Its translation: CASSQELAGHIQYF.

The chain carries TRBV12-2 and TRBJ2-1; TRBD1 reflects the table's D call only, with no check against the DNA. TRBV12-2 is noted as a pseudogene. This CDR3 region has 19 residues. For the CDR3, the DNA is TGTGCAAGTCGCTACCCGGGACAGGGAGCGCCGAATTCCTACAATGAGCAGTTCTTC. It encodes CASRYPGQGAPNSYNEQFF.

This rearrangement joins TRBV6-5 to TRBJ1-3; D may be TRBD1 (6 bases). Germline values: CDR1 MNHEY, CDR2 SVGAGI. The CDR3 runs to 15 residues. Trimming stripped 8 bases from V and 4 bases from J, with 18 bases between. In DNA form, the CDR3 reads TGTGCCAGCGGGAGCGGGGGGCTTGCGGGAAACACCATATATTTT. Translating gives CASGSGGLAGNTIYF.

The J gene is TRBJ2-7, the V gene TRBV12-5, with 9 bases identical to TRBD1. CDR3 length: 16 amino acids. CDR1 and CDR2 (germline): LGHNT, FRNRAP. J was trimmed by 3 bases and V by 5 bases; bases with no gene match: 11. The CDR3 bases are TGTGCTAGTGGTATTTTTACAGGGGGCAAAGTCTACGAGCAGTACTTC. Translating it yields CASGIFTGGKVYEQYF.

The chain carries TRBV3-1 (or the pseudogene TRBV3-2) and TRBJ1-1, with D possibly being TRBD1 (6 bases). The V and J ends lost 3 bases and 3 bases respectively, with 8 bases between them. The germline CDR1 and CDR2 sequences are LGHDT and YNNKEL (reference sequence). This CDR3 contains 13 residues. CDR3 residues: CASSQYRDTEAFF. CDR3 DNA: TGTGCCAGCAGCCAGTACAGGGACACTGAAGCTTTCTTT.

V is TRBV18 and J is TRBJ1-1; D possibly corresponds to TRBD1 (5 bases). The CDR3 is 11 amino acids. Per germline, CDR1 KGHSH and CDR2 LQKENI. Trimming shortened V by 6 bases and J by 4 bases, and 6 bases separated the two germline ends. CDR3 bases: TGTGCCAGCTCCCAGGGCACTGAAGCTTTCTTT. It encodes CASSQGTEAFF.

J is TRBJ2-7 and V is TRBV6-6; D is unresolved. V was cut by 7 bases and J by 4 bases, with 14 bases left in between. Germline values: CDR1 MNHNY, CDR2 SVGAGI (reference sequence). The CDR3 spans 13 residues. The DNA of the CDR3 is TGTGCCAGCACCCATCTGAGTGTATACGAGCAGTACTTC. Protein product: CASTHLSVYEQYF.

This chain links TRBV7-2 with TRBJ2-3, with TRBD2 identical over 10 bases. Germline lookup yields CDR1 SGHTA and CDR2 FQGNSA. This CDR3 contains 16 residues. With 4 bases clipped from V and 0 bases from J, the junction kept 4 bases outside the gene matches. CDR3 sequence (DNA): TGTGCCAGCAGCTCCGGACTAGCGGCCAGCACAGATACGCAGTATTTT. Translation: CASSSGLAASTDTQYF.

The CDR3 region is CASSTTGGGTNEKLFF. The CDR3 region has the DNA TGCGCCAGCAGCACGACAGGGGGAGGGACTAATGAAAAACTGTTTTTT. The chain recombines TRBV5-1 with TRBJ1-4; TRBD1 matches 9 bases. CDR1 is SGHRS and CDR2 is YFSETQ in the germline V gene. Trimming took 4 bases from V and 2 from J; bases not matched to a gene: 6. The CDR3 runs 16 residues. Combining the CDR3 with reference TRBV5-1 and TRBJ1-4 gives the whole variable domain KAGVTQTPRYLIKTRGQQVTLSCSPISGHRSVSWYQQTPGQGLQFLFEYFSETQRNKGNFPGRFSGRQFSNSRSEMNVSTLELGDSALYLCASSTTGGGTNEKLFFGSGTQLSVL.

The chain carries TRBV30 and TRBJ1-5; weak D call: TRBD1 (6 bases). V was cut by 6 bases and J by 6 bases, with 18 bases left in between. The CDR3 is made up of 14 amino acids. CDR1 is GTSNPN and CDR2 is SVGIG in the germline V gene (reference sequence). CDR3 coding DNA: TGTGCCTGCTGCCCAGGGGCCCGGGGTCAGCCCCAGCATTTT. Translation: CACCPGARGQPQHF.

The count of this clone is one. The chain is built from TRBV11-3 and TRBJ2-5; perhaps TRBD2 as D (5 bases). Germline CDR1 is SGHNT and CDR2 is YENEEA. The CDR3 has 14 residues. With 1 base removed from V and 5 bases from J, the gap between germline ends came to 11 bases. The CDR3 region has the DNA TGTGCCAGCAGCTTAGGAGGGAAAGAGGAGACCCAGTACTTC. Protein sequence: CASSLGGKEETQYF.

The chain couples TRBV19 to TRBJ2-5, with a weak D call TRBD1 (5 bases). V lost 6 bases and J 0 bases, leaving 14 bases between the germline ends. The CDR3 is made up of 15 amino acids. CDR1 and CDR2 (germline): LNHDA, SQIVND (reference sequence). The CDR3 DNA sequence: TGTGCCAGTAGGACCGACAGTCAGTACCAAGAGACCCAGTACTTC. The encoded protein is CASRTDSQYQETQYF. Full variable domain (missing parts from reference TRBV19 and TRBJ2-5): DGGITQSPKYLFRKEGQNVTLSCEQNLNHDAMYWYRQDPGQGLRLIYYSQIVNDFQKGDIAEGYSVSREKKESFPLTVTSAQKNPTAFYLCASRTDSQYQETQYFGPGTRLLVL.

This chain uses TRBV14 with TRBJ2-3, with 8 bases matching TRBD2. The CDR3 sequence is 16 residues long. The V segment lost 4 bases and the J segment 6 bases; nucleotides outside the gene matches: 12. Germline V gene lookup returns CDR1 SGHDN and CDR2 FVKESK. The CDR3 nucleotides are TGTGCCAGCAGCCGCCGAGTTAGCGGGGCAGGGGATACGCAGTATTTT. Translating gives CASSRRVSGAGDTQYF.

The chain employs TRBV2 and TRBJ1-6; TRBD1 might be the D (6 bases). V dropped 6 bases and J dropped 8 bases, with 17 bases sitting between them. Germline V CDR1 and CDR2: SNHLY, FYNNEI. This CDR3 contains 15 residues. The CDR3 sequence: CASSATTGTHSPLHF. CDR3 coding DNA: TGTGCCAGCAGCGCCACCACAGGGACCCATTCACCCCTCCACTTT. Drawing the rest from reference TRBV2 and TRBJ1-6, the complete variable domain is EPEVTQTPSHQVTQMGQEVILRCVPISNHLYFYWYRQILGQKVEFLVSFYNNEISEKSEIFDDQFSVERPDGSNFTLKIRSTKLEDSAMYFCASSATTGTHSPLHFGNGTRLTVT.

This rearrangement joins TRBV30 to TRBJ1-2; tentative D call: TRBD1 (5 bases). Deletions cut 0 bases from V and 7 bases from J, with 12 bases between. Germline lookup yields CDR1 GTSNPN and CDR2 SVGIG (reference sequence). The CDR3 spans 13 residues. The CDR3 loop reads CAWSVGAGRGYTF. The CDR3 DNA reads TGTGCCTGGAGTGTAGGGGCAGGGCGTGGCTACACCTTC. The complete variable domain, with remaining parts taken from reference TRBV30 and TRBJ1-2, reads SQTIHQWPATLVQPVGSPLSLECTVEGTSNPNLYWYRQAAGRGLQLLFYSVGIGQISSEVPQNLSASRPQDRQFILSSKKLLLSDSGFYLCAWSVGAGRGYTFGSGTRLTVV.

The gene calls are TRBV5-1 and TRBJ2-3; D gene uncertain. This CDR3 contains 14 residues. The V gene's germline CDR1 is SGHRS and CDR2 YFSETQ. V shed 2 bases and J shed 2 bases, with 9 bases lying between them. This CDR3 reads CASSFDSATDTQYF. The CDR3 DNA is TGCGCCAGCAGCTTCGACTCTGCCACAGATACGCAGTATTTT.

The V call is TRBV28, the J call TRBJ2-1, with D possibly TRBD2 on 6 matching bases. Germline V gives CDR1 MDHEN, CDR2 SYDVKM. V shed 3 bases and J shed 8 bases, with 14 bases lying between them. The CDR3 runs to 14 residues. The CDR3 region has the DNA TGTGCCAGCAGTTTGCGGGGTCTGGTAGATGAGCAGTTCTTC. Its protein product is CASSLRGLVDEQFF.